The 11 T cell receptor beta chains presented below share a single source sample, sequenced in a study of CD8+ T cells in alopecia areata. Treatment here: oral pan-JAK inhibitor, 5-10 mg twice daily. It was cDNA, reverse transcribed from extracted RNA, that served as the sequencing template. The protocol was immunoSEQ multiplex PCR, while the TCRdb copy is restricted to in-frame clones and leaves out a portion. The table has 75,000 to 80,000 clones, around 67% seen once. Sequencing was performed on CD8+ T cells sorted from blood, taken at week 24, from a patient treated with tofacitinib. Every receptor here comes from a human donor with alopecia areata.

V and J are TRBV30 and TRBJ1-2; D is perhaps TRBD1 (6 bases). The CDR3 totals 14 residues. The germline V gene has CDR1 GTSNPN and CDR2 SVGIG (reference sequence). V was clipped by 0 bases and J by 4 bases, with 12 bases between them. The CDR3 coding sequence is TGTGCCTGGAGTGTACGGGGGGCGGTCTATGGCTACACCTTC. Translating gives CAWSVRGAVYGYTF.

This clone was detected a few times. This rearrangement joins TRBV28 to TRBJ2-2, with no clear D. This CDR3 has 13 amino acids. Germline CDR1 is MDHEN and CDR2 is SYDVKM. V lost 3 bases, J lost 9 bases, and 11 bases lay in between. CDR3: CASSFSGHRELFF. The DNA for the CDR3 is TGTGCCAGCAGTTTTTCAGGTCATCGGGAGCTGTTTTTT.

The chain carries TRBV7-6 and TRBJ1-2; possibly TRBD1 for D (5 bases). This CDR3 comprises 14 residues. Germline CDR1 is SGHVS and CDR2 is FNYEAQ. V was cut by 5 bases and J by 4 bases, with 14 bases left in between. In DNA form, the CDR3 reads TGTGCCAGCAGCGCCGACATAGGGACCTATGGCTACACCTTC. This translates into CASSADIGTYGYTF.

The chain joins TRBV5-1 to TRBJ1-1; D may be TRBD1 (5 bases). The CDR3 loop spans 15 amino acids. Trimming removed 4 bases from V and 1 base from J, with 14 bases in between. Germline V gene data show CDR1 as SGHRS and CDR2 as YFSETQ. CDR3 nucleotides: TGCGCCAGCAGCCAGAACAGGATTAAGAACACTGAAGCTTTCTTT. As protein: CASSQNRIKNTEAFF.

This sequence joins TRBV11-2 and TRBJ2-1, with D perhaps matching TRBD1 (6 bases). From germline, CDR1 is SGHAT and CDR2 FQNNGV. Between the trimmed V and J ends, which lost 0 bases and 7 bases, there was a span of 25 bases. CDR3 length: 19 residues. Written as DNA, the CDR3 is TGTGCCAGCAGCTTAGAAAGCCCAGGGGCAGTGGCAAGTGGGAATGAGCAGTTCTTC. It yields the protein CASSLESPGAVASGNEQFF.

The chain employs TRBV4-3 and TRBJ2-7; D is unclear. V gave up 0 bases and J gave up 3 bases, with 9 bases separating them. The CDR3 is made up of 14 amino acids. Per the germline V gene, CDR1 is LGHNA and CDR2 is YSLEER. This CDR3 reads CASSQDLDGYEQYF. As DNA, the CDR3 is TGCGCCAGCAGCCAAGATCTGGACGGCTACGAGCAGTACTTC.

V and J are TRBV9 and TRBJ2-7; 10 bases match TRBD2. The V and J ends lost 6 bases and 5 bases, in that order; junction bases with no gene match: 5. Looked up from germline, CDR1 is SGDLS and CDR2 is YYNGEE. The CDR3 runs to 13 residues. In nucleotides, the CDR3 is TGTGCCAGCAATGAGCGGGAGGGGAACGAGCAGTACTTC. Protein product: CASNEREGNEQYF. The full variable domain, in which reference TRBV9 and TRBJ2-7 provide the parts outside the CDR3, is DSGVTQTPKHLITATGQRVTLRCSPRSGDLSVYWYQQSLDQGLQFLIQYYNGEERAKGNILERFSAQQFPDLHSELNLSSLELGDSALYFCASNEREGNEQYFGPGTRLTVT.

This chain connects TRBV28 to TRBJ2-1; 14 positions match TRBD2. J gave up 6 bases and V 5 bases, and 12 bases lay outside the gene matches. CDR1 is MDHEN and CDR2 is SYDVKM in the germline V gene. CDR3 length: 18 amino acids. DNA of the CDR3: TGTGCCAGCAGTATGACTAGCGGGAGGGCCGAGGCGGGCAATGAGCAGTTCTTC. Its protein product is CASSMTSGRAEAGNEQFF.

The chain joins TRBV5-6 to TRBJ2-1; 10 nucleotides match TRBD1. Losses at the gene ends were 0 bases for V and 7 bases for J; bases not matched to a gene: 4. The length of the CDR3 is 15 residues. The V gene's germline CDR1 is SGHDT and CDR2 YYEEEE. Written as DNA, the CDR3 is TGTGCCAGCAGCTTGGGACAGGGGGCGAAGAATGAGCAGTTCTTC. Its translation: CASSLGQGAKNEQFF.

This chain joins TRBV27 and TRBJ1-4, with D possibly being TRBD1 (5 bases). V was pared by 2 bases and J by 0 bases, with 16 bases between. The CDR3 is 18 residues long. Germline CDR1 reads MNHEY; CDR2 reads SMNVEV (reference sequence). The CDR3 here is CASSLRGFVTPTNEKLFF. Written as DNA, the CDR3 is TGTGCCAGCAGTTTACGGGGCTTCGTGACTCCAACTAATGAAAAACTGTTTTTT.

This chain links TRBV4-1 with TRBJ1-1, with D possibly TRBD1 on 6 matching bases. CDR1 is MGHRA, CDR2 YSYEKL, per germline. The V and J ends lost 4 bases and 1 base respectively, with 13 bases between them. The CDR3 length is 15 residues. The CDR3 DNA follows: TGCGCCAGCAGCCTCCAACAGGGCTCGAACACTGAAGCTTTCTTT. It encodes CASSLQQGSNTEAFF.